Described below is a single T cell receptor (beta chain) sequence and its context. Its antigen is unidentified. The data are from a study of CD8+ T cells in alopecia areata. Study-level background: Tofacitinib continued for 6 to 18 months and was then withheld for 6 months.

The germline V gene has CDR1 MNHNS and CDR2 SASEGT. The CDR3 consists of 14 residues. Trimming cost V 7 bases and J 1 base, with 13 bases left between them. As the sequencing template, cDNA was produced by extracting RNA and reverse transcribing it. Libraries were prepared by immunoSEQ multiplex PCR; TCRdb keeps only in-frame clonotypes and omits some of them. The repertoire consists of more than 90,000 clones, with 50% to 60% occurring once and the leading ten covering 16%. General study results and limits: In scalp, tofacitinib significantly decreased clonality and expanded CD8+ clones among the top 100.

Treatment meaning: oral pan-JAK inhibitor, 5-10 mg twice daily. Peripheral blood and lesional scalp punch biopsies were taken from alopecia areata patients. The chain has TRBV6-1 and TRBJ1-1; a possible D gene is TRBD1 (5 bases). This sequence was found in a human donor with alopecia areata. This material consisted of CD8+ T cells sorted from blood, taken at week 56, from a patient treated with tofacitinib. The CDR3 reads CASKETEKNTEAFF. The CDR3 DNA reads as TGTGCCAGCAAGGAGACAGAAAAGAACACTGAAGCTTTCTTT.